This TCR beta chain was found in a study of shared clonotypes between healthy human individuals. Findings and limits, study-wide: Some clonotypes were shared by all four sorted-subset donors, while others were not shared. The non-shared ones had lower generation probabilities than the shared ones.

The assay was carried out at the deep level. Repertoires were generated with immunoSEQ multiplex PCR, while TCRdb's copy carries only in-frame clones and drops some. Found here are some 2,100,000 clones, 95% of them singletons; the top ten hold over 0.1%. Naive CD45RA+ and memory CD45RA-negative subsets were split from CD4+ cells. This CDR3 is built from 16 residues. V lost 5 bases and J lost 8; bases outside the gene matches: 10. Germline-derived CDR1 and CDR2 are SEHNR and FQNEAQ (reference sequence). Notes on this clone: The antigen is unknown.

The chain couples TRBV7-9 to TRBJ2-1; TRBD1 agrees at 12 bases. Sequenced sample: naive CD4+ T cells sorted from blood. Stated subset: CD45RA+ positively selected. The receptor comes from a man between 18 and 35 years old in good health. The CDR3 region has the DNA TGTGCCAGCAGCCCGGGGGACAGGGGGCAAGCCGATGAGCAGTTCTTC. Its protein is CASSPGDRGQADEQFF.